The text below deals with one T cell receptor beta chain. Original processing notes: For nucleated cells, counts were estimated from reference gene primer amplification. Method: immunoSEQ multiplex PCR; TCRdb's copy keeps in-frame clones and lacks some. D and trimming come from the DNA, and the V and J calls and clone size come from that table. The sample lists roughly 49,000 clones, 80% to 90% occurring once. This specimen belongs to a study of blood T cell repertoires in COVID-19. Across the whole study: Some COVID-19 samples were acute and others convalescent; all came from the United States, Italy and Spain. T cells, B-cell-depleted T cells, or PBMCs supplied cDNA or gDNA.

Trimming cost V 1 base and J 1 base; bases outside gene matches: 11. The V gene's germline CDR1 is SGHVS and CDR2 FNYEAQ. This CDR3 has 18 amino acids. The sample comprised peripheral blood. This TCR was sampled from a man in his 60s with active COVID-19. The genes are TRBV7-6 and TRBJ2-7, with 9 bases matching TRBD2. CDR3 DNA sequence: TGTGCCAGCAGCTTAGGTTCTACTAGCGGGTACCAATCCTACGAGCAGTACTTC. The encoded protein is CASSLGSTSGYQSYEQYF.